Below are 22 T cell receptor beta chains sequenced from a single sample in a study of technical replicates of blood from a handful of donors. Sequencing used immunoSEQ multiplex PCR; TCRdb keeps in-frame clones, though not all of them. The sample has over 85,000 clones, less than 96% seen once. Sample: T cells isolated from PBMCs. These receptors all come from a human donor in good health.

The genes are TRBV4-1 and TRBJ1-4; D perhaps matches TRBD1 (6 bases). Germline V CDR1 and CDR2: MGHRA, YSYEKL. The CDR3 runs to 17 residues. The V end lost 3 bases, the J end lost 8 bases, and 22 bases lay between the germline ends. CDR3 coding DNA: TGCGCCAGCAGCCATCTTATAAGGGGGGGGGAGTTAGAAAAACTGTTTTTT. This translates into CASSHLIRGGELEKLFF.

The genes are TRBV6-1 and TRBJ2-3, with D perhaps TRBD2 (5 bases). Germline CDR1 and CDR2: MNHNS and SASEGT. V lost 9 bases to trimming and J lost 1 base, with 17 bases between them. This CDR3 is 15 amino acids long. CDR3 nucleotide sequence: TGTGCCAGATCCGCTAGCAGTTCTGGCACAGATACGCAGTATTTT. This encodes CARSASSSGTDTQYF.

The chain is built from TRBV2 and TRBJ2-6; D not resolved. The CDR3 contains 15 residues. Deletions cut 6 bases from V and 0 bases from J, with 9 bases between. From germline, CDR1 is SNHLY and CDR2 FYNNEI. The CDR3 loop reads CASRRDHSGANVLTF. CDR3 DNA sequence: TGTGCCAGCAGACGCGATCACTCTGGGGCCAACGTCCTGACTTTC.

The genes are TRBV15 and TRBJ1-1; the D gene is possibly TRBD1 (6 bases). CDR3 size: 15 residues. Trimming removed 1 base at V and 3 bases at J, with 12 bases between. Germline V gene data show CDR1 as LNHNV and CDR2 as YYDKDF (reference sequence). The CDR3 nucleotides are TGTGCCACCAGCAGAGGTCGGGGGGCCCACACTGAAGCTTTCTTT. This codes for CATSRGRGAHTEAFF.

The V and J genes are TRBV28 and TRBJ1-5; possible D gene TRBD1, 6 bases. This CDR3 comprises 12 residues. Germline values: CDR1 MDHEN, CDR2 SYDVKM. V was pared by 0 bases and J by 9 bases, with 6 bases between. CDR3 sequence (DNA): TGTGCCAGCAGTTTATGGGACAGGCCCCAGCATTTT. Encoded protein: CASSLWDRPQHF.

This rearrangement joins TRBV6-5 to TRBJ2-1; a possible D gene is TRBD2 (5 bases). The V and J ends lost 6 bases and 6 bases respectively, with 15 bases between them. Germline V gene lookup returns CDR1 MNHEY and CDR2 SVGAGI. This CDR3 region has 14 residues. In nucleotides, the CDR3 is TGTGCCAGCAGAGCCAATGGAGGCACCAATGAGCAGTTCTTC. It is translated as CASRANGGTNEQFF.

The CDR3 nucleotides are TGTGCCAGCAGGCCCGAGGGGGGGTCCTACAATGAGCAGTTCTTC. It translates to CASRPEGGSYNEQFF. The V gene is TRBV25-1, the J gene TRBJ2-1; D possibly corresponds to TRBD2 (7 bases). From germline, CDR1 is MGHDK and CDR2 SYGVNS. The CDR3 totals 15 residues. The V end lost 6 bases, the J end lost 1 base, and 13 bases lay between the germline ends.

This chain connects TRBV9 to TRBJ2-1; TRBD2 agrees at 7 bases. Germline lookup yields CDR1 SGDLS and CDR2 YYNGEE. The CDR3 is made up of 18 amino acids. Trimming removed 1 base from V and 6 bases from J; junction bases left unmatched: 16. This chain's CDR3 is CASSVPLSGRGYSNEQFF. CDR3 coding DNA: TGTGCCAGCAGCGTACCATTAAGTGGGCGGGGGTACTCCAATGAGCAGTTCTTC. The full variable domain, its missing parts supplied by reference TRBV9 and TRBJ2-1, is DSGVTQTPKHLITATGQRVTLRCSPRSGDLSVYWYQQSLDQGLQFLIQYYNGEERAKGNILERFSAQQFPDLHSELNLSSLELGDSALYFCASSVPLSGRGYSNEQFFGPGTRLTVL.

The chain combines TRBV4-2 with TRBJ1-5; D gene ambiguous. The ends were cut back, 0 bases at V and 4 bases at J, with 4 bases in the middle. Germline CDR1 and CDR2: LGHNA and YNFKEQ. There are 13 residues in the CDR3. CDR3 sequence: CASSQDVNQPQHF. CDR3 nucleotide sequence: TGTGCCAGCAGCCAAGATGTAAATCAGCCCCAGCATTTT.

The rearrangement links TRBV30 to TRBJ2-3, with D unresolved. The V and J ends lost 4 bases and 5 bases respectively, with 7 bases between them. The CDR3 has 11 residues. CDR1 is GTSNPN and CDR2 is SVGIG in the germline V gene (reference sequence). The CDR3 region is CAWTLQDTQYF. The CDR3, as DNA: TGTGCCTGGACGTTACAAGATACGCAGTATTTT.

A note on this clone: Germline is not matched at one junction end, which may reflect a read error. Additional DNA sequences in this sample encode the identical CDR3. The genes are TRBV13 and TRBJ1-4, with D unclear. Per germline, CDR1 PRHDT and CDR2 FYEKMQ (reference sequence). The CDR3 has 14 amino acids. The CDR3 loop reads CASSLVTSGEKLFF. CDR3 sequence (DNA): TGCGCCAGCAGCTTAGTGACTTCTGGTGAAAAACTGTTTTTT.

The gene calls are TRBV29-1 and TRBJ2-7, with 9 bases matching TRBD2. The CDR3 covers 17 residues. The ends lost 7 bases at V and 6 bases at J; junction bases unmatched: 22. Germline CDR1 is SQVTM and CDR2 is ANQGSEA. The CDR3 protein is CSDASRREGPSAPEQYF. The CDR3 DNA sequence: TGCAGCGACGCTAGTCGGCGGGAGGGACCCTCCGCCCCCGAGCAGTACTTC.

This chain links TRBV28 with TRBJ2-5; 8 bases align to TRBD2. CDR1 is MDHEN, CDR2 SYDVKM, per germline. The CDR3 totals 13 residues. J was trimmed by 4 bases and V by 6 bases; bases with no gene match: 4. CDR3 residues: CASRGLGGETQYF. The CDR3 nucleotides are TGTGCCAGCAGGGGACTAGGGGGAGAGACCCAGTACTTC.

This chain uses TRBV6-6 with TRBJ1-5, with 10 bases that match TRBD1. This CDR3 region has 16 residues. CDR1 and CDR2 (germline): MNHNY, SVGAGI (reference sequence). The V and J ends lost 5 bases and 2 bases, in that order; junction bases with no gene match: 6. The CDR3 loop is CASSGAGTGGNQPQHF. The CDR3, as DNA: TGTGCCAGCAGTGGGGCCGGGACAGGGGGCAATCAGCCCCAGCATTTT.

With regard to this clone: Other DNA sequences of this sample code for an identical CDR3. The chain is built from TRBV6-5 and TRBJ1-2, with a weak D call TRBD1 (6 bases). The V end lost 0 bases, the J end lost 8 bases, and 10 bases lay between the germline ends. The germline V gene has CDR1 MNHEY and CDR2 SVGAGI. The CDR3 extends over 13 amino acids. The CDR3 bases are TGTGCCAGCAGTTACTCCAGGGGATACGGCTACACCTTC. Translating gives CASSYSRGYGYTF.

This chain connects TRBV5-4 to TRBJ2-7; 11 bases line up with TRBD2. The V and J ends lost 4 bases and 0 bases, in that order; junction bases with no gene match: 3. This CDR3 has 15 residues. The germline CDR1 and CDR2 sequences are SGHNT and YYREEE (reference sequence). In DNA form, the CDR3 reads TGTGCCAGCAGCCCCACTAGCGGGAGCTCCTACGAGCAGTACTTC. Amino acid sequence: CASSPTSGSSYEQYF.

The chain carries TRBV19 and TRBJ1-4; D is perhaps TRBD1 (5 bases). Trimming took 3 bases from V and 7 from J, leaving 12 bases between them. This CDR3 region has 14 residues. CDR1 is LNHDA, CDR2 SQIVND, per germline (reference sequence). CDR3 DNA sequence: TGTGCCAGTAGTATCATAGCCAGGGCTGAAAAACTGTTTTTT. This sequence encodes CASSIIARAEKLFF.

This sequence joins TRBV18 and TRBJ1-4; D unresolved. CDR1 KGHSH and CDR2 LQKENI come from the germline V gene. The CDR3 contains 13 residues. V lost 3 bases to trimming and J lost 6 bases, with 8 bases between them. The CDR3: CASSPYGDEKLFF. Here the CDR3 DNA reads TGTGCCAGCTCACCGTACGGGGATGAAAAACTGTTTTTT.

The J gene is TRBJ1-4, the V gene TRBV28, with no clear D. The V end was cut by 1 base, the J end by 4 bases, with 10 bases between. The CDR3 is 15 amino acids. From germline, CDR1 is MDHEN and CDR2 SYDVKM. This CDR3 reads CASSLSPGFNEKLFF. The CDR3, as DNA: TGTGCCAGCAGTTTATCCCCGGGGTTTAATGAAAAACTGTTTTTT.

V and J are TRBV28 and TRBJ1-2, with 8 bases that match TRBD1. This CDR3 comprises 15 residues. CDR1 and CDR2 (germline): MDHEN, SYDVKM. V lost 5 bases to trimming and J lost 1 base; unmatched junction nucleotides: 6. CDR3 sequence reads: CASSLQGALNYGYTF. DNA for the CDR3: TGTGCCAGCAGTCTCCAGGGGGCGCTTAACTATGGCTACACCTTC.

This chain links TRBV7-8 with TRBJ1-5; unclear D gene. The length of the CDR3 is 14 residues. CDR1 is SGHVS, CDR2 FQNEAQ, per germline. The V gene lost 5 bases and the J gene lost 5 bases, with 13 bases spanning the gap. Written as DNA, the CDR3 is TGTGCCAGCAGCCCCTCGGGGAGTTATCAGCCCCAGCATTTT. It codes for CASSPSGSYQPQHF.

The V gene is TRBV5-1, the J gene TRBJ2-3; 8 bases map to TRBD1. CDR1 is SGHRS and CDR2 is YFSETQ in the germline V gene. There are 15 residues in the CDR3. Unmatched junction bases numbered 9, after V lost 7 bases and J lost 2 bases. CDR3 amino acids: CASYPGQVITDTQYF. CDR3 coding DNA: TGCGCCAGCTATCCGGGACAGGTCATCACAGATACGCAGTATTTT.